These 23 T cell receptor beta chains were sequenced from one sample in a study of cytomegalovirus exposure and HLA in healthy donors. Vbeta (60) and Jbeta (13) primers were used in the PCR. TCRdb's table, derived via immunoSEQ multiplex PCR, lists solely in-frame clones and lacks some. The table includes about 55,000 clones, 80% to 85% detected once. Specimen: PBMCs. The receptor source for this set is a man between 25 and 39 years old in good health and CMV-seronegative.

This clone was detected once. This chain connects TRBV5-6 to TRBJ1-6, with 7 bases that match TRBD1. Germline trimming cut 3 bases from V and 3 bases from J; bases unmatched to any gene: 9. The V gene's germline CDR1 is SGHDT and CDR2 YYEEEE. The CDR3 loop spans 17 amino acids. The CDR3 region is CASSYAMGDSYNSPLHF. CDR3 nucleotides: TGTGCCAGCAGCTATGCTATGGGGGACAGCTATAATTCACCCCTCCACTTT.

V and J are TRBV6-5 and TRBJ2-1; D may be TRBD2 (6 bases). Germline CDR1 is MNHEY and CDR2 is SVGAGI. This CDR3 is built from 16 residues. V dropped 3 bases and J dropped 15 bases, with 27 bases sitting between them. CDR3 sequence: CASSYWIGDPSGDLFF. The CDR3 DNA sequence: TGTGCCAGCAGTTATTGGATTGGGGACCCCTCGGGAGATCTGTTCTTC.

This chain links TRBV5-6 with TRBJ1-1, with D possibly being TRBD1 (5 bases). The germline V gene has CDR1 SGHDT and CDR2 YYEEEE. The V end was cut by 1 base, the J end by 0 bases, with 7 bases between. The length of the CDR3 is 14 residues. The CDR3 region is CASSLTGMNTEAFF. The CDR3 nucleotides are TGTGCCAGCAGCTTGACAGGAATGAACACTGAAGCTTTCTTT.

Note on this clone: The same CDR3 is also encoded by other DNA sequences in this sample. This chain joins TRBV6-5 and TRBJ2-1; weak D call: TRBD2 (5 bases). V was trimmed by 2 bases and J by 3 bases, leaving 8 bases between them. This CDR3 is built from 14 residues. Germline-derived CDR1 and CDR2 are MNHEY and SVGAGI. CDR3 residues: CASSYERNYNEQFF. CDR3 in DNA: TGTGCCAGCAGTTACGAGCGGAACTACAATGAGCAGTTCTTC.

V usage is TRBV11-3 and J usage is TRBJ2-5, with D unclear. Germline CDR1 reads SGHNT; CDR2 reads YENEEA. Trimming removed 1 base at V and 3 bases at J, with 15 bases between. The CDR3 length is 16 residues. In DNA form, the CDR3 reads TGTGCCAGCAGCTTAGGCCTGGCCAGTCACGAAGAGACCCAGTACTTC. It yields the protein CASSLGLASHEETQYF.

This clone was seen a few times. The chain has TRBV28 and TRBJ2-3; D is perhaps TRBD1 (6 bases). Between the trimmed V and J ends, which lost 3 bases and 3 bases, there was a span of 10 bases. Per germline, CDR1 MDHEN and CDR2 SYDVKM. This CDR3 has 14 amino acids. The chain's CDR3 is CASSFTGSTDTQYF. The CDR3 region has the DNA TGTGCCAGCAGTTTTACAGGGTCTACAGATACGCAGTATTTT.

The V gene is TRBV19, the J gene TRBJ1-5, with 9 bases lining up with TRBD1. The V and J ends lost 5 bases and 1 base, in that order; junction bases with no gene match: 9. The CDR3 loop spans 17 amino acids. Germline lookup yields CDR1 LNHDA and CDR2 SQIVND (reference sequence). This CDR3 is CASSLGQGAESNQPQHF. The DNA for the CDR3 is TGTGCCAGTAGTTTGGGACAGGGAGCAGAGAGCAATCAGCCCCAGCATTTT.

A few counts support this clone. The rearrangement uses TRBV21-1 and TRBJ2-2; the D call of TRBD1 is as the table states it, not checked on the DNA. TRBV21-1 has pseudogene status. The CDR3 spans 15 residues. The CDR3 DNA reads TGTGCCAGCAGCTTAAAGGGACAAAACACCGGGGAGCTGTTTTTT. Translation gives CASSLKGQNTGELFF.

The chain links TRBV5-4 to TRBJ1-2; D gene uncertain. This CDR3 has 17 residues. V lost 2 bases to trimming and J lost 4 bases, with 21 bases between them. The germline V gene encodes CDR1 SGHNT and CDR2 YYREEE (reference sequence). Written as DNA, the CDR3 is TGTGCCAGCAGCTTACGGAGGATCTCCCCATTAGTCTATGGCTACACCTTC. Protein: CASSLRRISPLVYGYTF.

This clone was detected only a few times. The J gene is TRBJ2-2, the V gene TRBV7-3; 10 bases align to TRBD2. This CDR3 is built from 18 residues. Germline assignment: CDR1 SGHTA and CDR2 FQGTGA. V dropped 1 base and J dropped 0; count of bases not matched to a gene: 5. CDR3 sequence (DNA): TGTGCCAGCAGCTTAATGGCTAGCGGGGGCGCGAACACCGGGGAGCTGTTTTTT. As protein: CASSLMASGGANTGELFF.

The chain employs TRBV11-1 and TRBJ2-3; D possibly corresponds to TRBD1 (6 bases). The CDR3 consists of 19 residues. V shed 4 bases and J shed 1 base, with 24 bases lying between them. Germline values: CDR1 SGHAT, CDR2 FQDESV (reference sequence). The CDR3 here is CASSSTTVYHRVGTDTQYF. CDR3 sequence (DNA): TGTGCCAGCAGCTCGACCACAGTCTACCACAGGGTCGGCACAGATACGCAGTATTTT.

The rearrangement uses TRBV6-5 and TRBJ2-1; 10 nucleotides line up with TRBD2. The CDR3 contains 13 residues. V lost 6 bases and J lost 11; bases outside the gene matches: 7. Per the germline V gene, CDR1 is MNHEY and CDR2 is SVGAGI. CDR3 amino acids: CASRAGTSEQQFF. CDR3 sequence (DNA): TGTGCCAGCAGGGCCGGGACTAGCGAGCAGCAGTTCTTC.

This rearrangement joins TRBV30 to TRBJ1-2; no clear D gene. This CDR3 contains 12 residues. V was pared by 1 base and J by 6 bases, with 9 bases between. Germline CDR1 reads GTSNPN; CDR2 reads SVGIG (reference sequence). Here the CDR3 reads CAWSEQPHGYTF. The CDR3 DNA reads as TGTGCCTGGAGTGAACAGCCCCATGGCTACACCTTC. Full variable domain (rest looked up from reference TRBV30 and TRBJ1-2): SQTIHQWPATLVQPVGSPLSLECTVEGTSNPNLYWYRQAAGRGLQLLFYSVGIGQISSEVPQNLSASRPQDRQFILSSKKLLLSDSGFYLCAWSEQPHGYTFGSGTRLTVV.

The chain joins TRBV30 to TRBJ1-1; D ambiguous. In germline, CDR1 is GTSNPN, CDR2 SVGIG (reference sequence). The CDR3 length is 14 residues. V shed 0 bases and J shed 1 base, with 9 bases lying between them. Written as DNA, the CDR3 is TGTGCCTGGAGTGTACTAGGGAAGAACACTGAAGCTTTCTTT. Its translation: CAWSVLGKNTEAFF.

This clone was counted a few times. This chain uses TRBV11-2 with TRBJ1-1; 7 nucleotides agree with TRBD1. CDR3 length: 15 residues. Per the germline V gene, CDR1 is SGHAT and CDR2 is FQNNGV. With V trimmed by 3 bases and J by 0 bases, 4 bases remained unmatched. Here the CDR3 reads CASSLGQPMNTEAFF. In nucleotides, the CDR3 is TGTGCCAGCAGCTTGGGACAGCCTATGAACACTGAAGCTTTCTTT. The full variable domain, its missing parts supplied by reference TRBV11-2 and TRBJ1-1, is EAGVAQSPRYKIIEKRQSVAFWCNPISGHATLYWYQQILGQGPKLLIQFQNNGVVDDSQLPKDRFSAERLKGVDSTLKIQPAKLEDSAVYLCASSLGQPMNTEAFFGQGTRLTVV.

This rearrangement joins TRBV7-2 to TRBJ2-3; TRBD2 aligns across 8 bases. The CDR3 spans 15 residues. V lost 5 bases, J lost 10 bases, and 14 bases stayed unmatched. CDR1 and CDR2 (germline): SGHTA, FQGNSA. The CDR3 nucleotides are TGTGCCAGCAGCCCCTACGCGCGGGGGGATAGGCCGCAGTATTTT. Protein product: CASSPYARGDRPQYF.

The chain links TRBV19 to TRBJ1-4; D is perhaps TRBD1 (5 bases). V was cut by 3 bases and J by 10 bases, with 27 bases left in between. The V gene's germline CDR1 is LNHDA and CDR2 SQIVND (reference sequence). The CDR3 loop spans 18 amino acids. In DNA, the CDR3 is TGTGCCAGTAGTATTGGGGTAATACAGCGGGGACGTAGGTCAAAACTGTTTTTT. Protein sequence: CASSIGVIQRGRRSKLFF.

This chain uses TRBV7-2 with TRBJ2-7, with 7 bases lining up with TRBD2. The CDR3 is made up of 12 amino acids. Germline V gene lookup returns CDR1 SGHTA and CDR2 FQGNSA. The V gene end was trimmed by 5 bases and the J gene end by 4 bases; junction bases not matched to a gene: 2. CDR3 coding DNA: TGTGCCAGCAGCCCGGGGGGATACGAGCAGTACTTC. This translates into CASSPGGYEQYF.

The V gene is TRBV7-2, the J gene TRBJ2-7; tentative D call: TRBD2 (6 bases). V shed 1 base and J shed 6 bases, with 13 bases lying between them. This CDR3 comprises 14 residues. CDR1 and CDR2 from the germline V gene are SGHTA and FQGNSA. CDR3 bases: TGTGCCAGCAGCTTAGGTGGAGGGGTCCTCGAGCAGTACTTC. As protein: CASSLGGGVLEQYF.

This chain joins TRBV6-1 and TRBJ2-7; 9 bases align to TRBD2. The junction had 10 bases not matched to a gene; V was cut back by 2 bases and J by 5 bases. The CDR3 consists of 16 residues. Germline CDR1 is MNHNS and CDR2 is SASEGT. CDR3 residues: CASSEPGSGSKDEQYF. CDR3 nucleotide sequence: TGTGCCAGCAGTGAACCGGGTAGCGGGAGTAAGGACGAGCAGTACTTC.

The chain links TRBV18 to TRBJ2-7, with 9 bases lining up with TRBD1. V was pared by 5 bases and J by 4 bases, with 6 bases of the junction left unmatched. Germline V gives CDR1 KGHSH, CDR2 LQKENI. The CDR3 length is 14 residues. The CDR3, as DNA: TGTGCCAGCTCAGACCCCGGGACAGGGTACGAGCAGTACTTC. It is translated as CASSDPGTGYEQYF.

The V call is TRBV13, the J call TRBJ1-1, with a tentative D call TRBD1 (6 bases). Germline V gene lookup returns CDR1 PRHDT and CDR2 FYEKMQ (reference sequence). Trimming took 5 bases from V and 2 from J, leaving 15 bases between them. The CDR3 contains 15 residues. Written as DNA, the CDR3 is TGTGCCAGCAGCCCGCGGACAGCCCCAAACACTGAAGCTTTCTTT. The encoded protein is CASSPRTAPNTEAFF.

V gene TRBV4-1 combines with J gene TRBJ2-7; tentative D call: TRBD1 (6 bases). This CDR3 contains 14 residues. CDR1 is MGHRA and CDR2 is YSYEKL in the germline V gene. V shed 4 bases and J shed 2 bases, with 12 bases lying between them. This chain's CDR3 is CASSRIGQTYEQYF. In DNA, the CDR3 is TGCGCCAGCAGCCGGATTGGACAGACCTACGAGCAGTACTTC.